This T cell receptor beta chain was retrieved from a study of T cell responses to AZD1222 COVID-19 vaccine. Findings and caveats of the study: In a largely white British group with more females than males, clonal diversity was possibly underestimated. Regions left unmutated in variants are reportedly the target of nearly half of spike-specific TCRs.

On this clone: The antigen is unknown.

This table comes from immunoSEQ multiplex PCR, and its TCRdb copy is limited to in-frame clones, with some not included. The table has roughly 60,000 clones, approximately 90% seen once. CDR3 size: 16 residues. After removal of 6 bases from V and 2 bases from J, the junction contained 9 bases not matched to a gene. Germline loops: CDR1 MRHNA, CDR2 SNTAGT. This specimen was peripheral blood, taken on day 0 of AZD1222 vaccination. This sequence was found in an adult in good health. The J gene is TRBJ1-5, the V gene TRBV6-4; 8 bases agree with TRBD1. The CDR3 is CASSPRAGGGNQPQHF. The CDR3, as DNA: TGTGCCAGCAGCCCGAGGGCAGGGGGCGGCAATCAGCCCCAGCATTTT.